The present TCR beta chain was sequenced within a study of control samples from healthy donors and cancer patients. Repertoires were generated with immunoSEQ multiplex PCR, while TCRdb's copy carries only in-frame clones and drops some. The sample consists of 120,000 or so clones, 75% to 95% of them appearing once. This TCR derives from a man aged 18 to 29 in good health. The sequencing input was blood.

The CDR3 nucleotides are TGCAGCGTTTTCGGGCTAGCAGAGTACCAAGAGACCCAGTACTTC. Translating it yields CSVFGLAEYQETQYF. The chain uses TRBV29-1 and TRBJ2-5; possibly TRBD2 for D (5 bases). CDR3 length: 15 amino acids. V lost 5 bases and J lost 0, with 16 bases in between. CDR1 and CDR2 from the germline V gene are SQVTM and ANQGSEA.